What follows is one T cell receptor (beta chain) and its context. Time point meaning: newly diagnosed, previously untreated cHL patient sample. Researchers report purifying CD4+ T cells from thawed PBMCs by magnetic negative selection. Comparison PBMCs came from previously untreated, newly diagnosed classical Hodgkin lymphoma patients. Clones were read by immunoSEQ multiplex PCR, and TCRdb kept only the in-frame ones, dropping some. The sample holds under 35,000 clones, around 90% seen once. The record originates from a study of PD-1 blockade in classical Hodgkin lymphoma. The TCR sequence derives from a human donor with classical Hodgkin lymphoma. Sequenced sample: CD4+ T cells from blood.

The CDR3 sequence: CASSADRPYNSPLHF. CDR3 coding DNA: TGTGCCAGCAGTGCAGACAGGCCCTATAATTCACCCCTCCACTTT. The rearrangement links TRBV6-5 to TRBJ1-6; D is perhaps TRBD1 (6 bases). The CDR3 has 15 amino acids. The V gene lost 5 bases and the J gene lost 2 bases, with 10 bases spanning the gap. The germline CDR1 and CDR2 sequences are MNHEY and SVGAGI.